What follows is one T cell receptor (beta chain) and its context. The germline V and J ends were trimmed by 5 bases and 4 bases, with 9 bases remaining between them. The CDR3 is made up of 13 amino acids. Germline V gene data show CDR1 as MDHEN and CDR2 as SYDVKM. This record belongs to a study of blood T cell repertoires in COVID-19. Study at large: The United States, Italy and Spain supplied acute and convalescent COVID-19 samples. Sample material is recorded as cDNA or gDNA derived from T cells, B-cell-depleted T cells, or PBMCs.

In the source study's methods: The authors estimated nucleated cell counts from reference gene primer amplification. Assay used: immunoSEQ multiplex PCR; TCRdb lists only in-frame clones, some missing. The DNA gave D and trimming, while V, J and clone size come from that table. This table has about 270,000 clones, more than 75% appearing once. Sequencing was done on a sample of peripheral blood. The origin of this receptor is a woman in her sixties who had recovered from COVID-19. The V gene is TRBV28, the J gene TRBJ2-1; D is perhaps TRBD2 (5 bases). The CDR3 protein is CASSRAVYNEQFF. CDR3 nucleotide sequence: TGTGCCAGCAGTCGAGCGGTATACAATGAGCAGTTCTTC.